These 4 T cell receptor beta chains originate from one sample sequenced in a study of OX40 agonist ivuxolimab in advanced cancers. Produced via immunoSEQ multiplex PCR; TCRdb's table is partial and in-frame only. Of tens of thousands of clones in the sample, around 86% are singletons; the top ten hold about 1.9%. Material: CD4+ or CD8+ T cells sorted from blood, obtained in a trial of the OX40 agonist ivuxolimab. All receptors derive from an adult with an advanced solid tumor such as melanoma, head and neck, liver or kidney cancer.

The V call is TRBV6-6, the J call TRBJ2-1; 8 bases fit TRBD2. This CDR3 comprises 14 residues. CDR1 is MNHNY, CDR2 SVGAGI, per germline (reference sequence). V dropped 10 bases and J dropped 2; count of bases not matched to a gene: 7. In nucleotides, the CDR3 is TGTGCCACCAACACAGCGGGAGCCTACAATGAGCAGTTCTTC. It translates to CATNTAGAYNEQFF.

This chain joins TRBV7-2 and TRBJ1-5; 8 bases align to TRBD1. The CDR3 totals 13 residues. The germline gives CDR1 SGHTA, CDR2 FQGNSA. Losses at the gene ends were 4 bases for V and 7 bases for J; bases not matched to a gene: 3. CDR3 bases: TGTGCCAGCAGCTACAGGGGGAGGCAGCCCCAGCATTTT. Encoded protein: CASSYRGRQPQHF.

The CDR3: CASSLDRVQAFF. The CDR3 DNA sequence: TGTGCCAGCAGCTTAGACAGGGTTCAAGCTTTCTTT. The V and J genes are TRBV11-3 and TRBJ1-1; D may be TRBD1 (5 bases). The CDR3 has 12 residues. Trimming removed 0 bases from V and 9 bases from J, with 8 bases in between. From germline, CDR1 is SGHNT and CDR2 YENEEA.

CDR3 DNA: TGTGCCAGCAGTCGTCAGGGCGCTGGGGGTAATGAAAAACTGTTTTTT. This codes for CASSRQGAGGNEKLFF. V is TRBV28 and J is TRBJ1-4, with TRBD1 as a possible D gene (5 bases). CDR3 length: 16 amino acids. V lost 5 bases, J lost 4 bases, and 17 bases lay in between. The germline V gene encodes CDR1 MDHEN and CDR2 SYDVKM.